This entry lists 3 T cell receptor beta chains sequenced from one sample in a study of CD8 T cells in Susac syndrome. An input of roughly 0.5 to 1 ug of RNA was subjected to reverse transcription using random hexamers. TCRdb independently ran MiXCR on the immunoSEQ multiplex PCR reads; one entry per CDR3 protein. The table shows about 210,000 distinct CDR3 sequences, with less than 95% occurring only once. The sequencing sample was made of CD4+ T cells from PBMCs. Source of these receptors: a human donor with Susac syndrome.

This sequence joins TRBV6-2 or TRBV6-3 and TRBJ2-7, with a tentative D call TRBD2 (5 bases). Looked up from germline, CDR1 is MNHEY and CDR2 is SVGEGT. The CDR3 is 16 residues long. Trimming removed 0 bases from V and 2 bases from J, with 14 bases in between. The CDR3 nucleotides read TGTGCCAGCAGTTACTCGAAGAGGGAATGGACCTACGAGCAGTACTTC. It specifies CASSYSKREWTYEQYF.

The J gene is TRBJ2-4, the V gene TRBV5-6, with 7 bases aligning to TRBD1. V lost 4 bases, J lost 6 bases, and 7 bases stayed unmatched. Germline values: CDR1 SGHDT, CDR2 YYEEEE. This CDR3 contains 14 residues. The CDR3 bases are TGTGCCAGCAGCGTCACAGGGGTCTTAAACATTCAGTACTTC. Its translation is CASSVTGVLNIQYF.

The V call is TRBV11-2, the J call TRBJ2-7; D is perhaps TRBD1 or TRBD2 (6 bases each). CDR3 size: 15 residues. V was shortened by 3 bases and J by 4 bases, with 16 bases between the two germline ends. CDR1 is SGHAT and CDR2 is FQNNGV in the germline V gene. CDR3 residues: CASSLGAGGTYEQYF. CDR3 DNA: TGTGCCAGCAGCTTGGGGGCTGGGGGGACGTACGAGCAGTACTTC.